This TCR beta chain appears in the sequencing data of a study of T-cell reconstitution after alpha-beta-depleted transplantation in children. This clonotype was counted ten times or more. Unique molecular identifiers were incorporated into the prepared TCRbeta library. MiXCR, applied by TCRdb to the PCR reads, yields one record per CDR3 protein. The data show about 640,000 distinct CDR3 sequences, approximately 16% seen once. Trimming pared 5 bases from V and 9 bases from J, leaving 18 bases between. This CDR3 spans 13 amino acids. Germline CDR1 reads DFQATT; CDR2 reads SNEGSKA (reference sequence). The material sequenced was PBMCs from the stem cell graft donor, taken from the stem cell graft. The chain uses TRBV20-1 and TRBJ2-3, with D uncertain. This sequence originates from a human donor who donated a stem cell graft to a child with acute myeloid leukemia. The CDR3 spells CSAGKTGPGTQYF. The CDR3 DNA reads TGCAGTGCTGGAAAGACCGGTCCCGGGACGCAGTATTTT.